This TCR beta chain stems from a study of blood T cell repertoires in COVID-19. Study background: PBMCs, B-cell-depleted T cells, or T cells were the source of the cDNA or gDNA that made up the material.

Sequencing used immunoSEQ multiplex PCR; TCRdb keeps in-frame clones, though not all of them. The repertoire includes some 150,000 clones, roughly 81% of them detected once, and roughly 8% sits in the top ten. The CDR3 has 15 amino acids. Germline V gene sequence: CDR1 SEHNR, CDR2 FQNEAQ (reference sequence). The J segment lost 8 bases and the V segment lost 3 bases, leaving 12 bases of the junction unmatched. The receptor was isolated from a human donor with acute or convalescent COVID-19. The donor label of this sample is uncertain. This chain joins TRBV7-9 and TRBJ1-2, with TRBD1 identical over 7 bases. Sequencing was carried out using peripheral blood. The CDR3 DNA is TGTGCCAGCAGCTTTCCGCGGGACAGTGCCTTGGGCTACACCTTC. As protein: CASSFPRDSALGYTF.